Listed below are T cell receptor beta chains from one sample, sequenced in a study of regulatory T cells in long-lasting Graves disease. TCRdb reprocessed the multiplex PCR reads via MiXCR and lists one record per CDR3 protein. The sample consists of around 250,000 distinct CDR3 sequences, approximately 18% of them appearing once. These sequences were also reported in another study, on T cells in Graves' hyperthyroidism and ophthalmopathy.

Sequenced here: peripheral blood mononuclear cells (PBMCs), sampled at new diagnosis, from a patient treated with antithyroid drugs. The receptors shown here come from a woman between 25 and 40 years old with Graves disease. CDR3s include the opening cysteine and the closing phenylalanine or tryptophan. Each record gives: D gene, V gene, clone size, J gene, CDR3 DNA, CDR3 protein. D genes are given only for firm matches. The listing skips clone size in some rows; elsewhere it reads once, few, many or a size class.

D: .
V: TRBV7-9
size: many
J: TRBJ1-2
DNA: TGTGCCAGCAGCTTGGCTCGAAGCAACTATGGCTACACCTTC
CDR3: CASSLARSNYGYTF

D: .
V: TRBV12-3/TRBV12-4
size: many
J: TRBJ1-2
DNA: TGTGCCAGCAGCCGCGCGTCACAGGACTATGGCTACACCTTC
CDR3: CASSRASQDYGYTF

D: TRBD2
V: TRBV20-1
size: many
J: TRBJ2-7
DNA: TGCAGTGCTAGTAGCGGGGGGTTGGTGAACTACGAGCAGTACTTC
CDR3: CSASSGGLVNYEQYF

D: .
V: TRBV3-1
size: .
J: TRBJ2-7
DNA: TGTGCCAGCAGCCCCCCTGGACCCGCCTACGAGCAGTACTTC
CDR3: CASSPPGPAYEQYF

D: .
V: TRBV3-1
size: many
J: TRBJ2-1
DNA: TGTGCCAGCAGCCTGTTTGCGACGAGCTCCTACAATGAGCAGTTCTTC
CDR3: CASSLFATSSYNEQFF

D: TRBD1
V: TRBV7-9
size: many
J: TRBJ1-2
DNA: TGTGCCAGCAGCCCCTGGGACAGGGGGTATGGCTACACCTTC
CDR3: CASSPWDRGYGYTF

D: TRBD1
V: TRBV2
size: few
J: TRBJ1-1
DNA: TGTGCCAGCAGTGAGGACAGGGGGGGCACTGAAGCTTTCTTT
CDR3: CASSEDRGGTEAFF

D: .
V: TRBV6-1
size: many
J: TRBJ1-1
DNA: TGTGCCAGCAGGCCTAAGGGGCCGAACACTGAAGCTTTCTTT
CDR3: CASRPKGPNTEAFF

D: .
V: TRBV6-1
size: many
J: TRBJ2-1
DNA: TGTGCCAGCAACCACGGCGAGAATGAGCAGTTCTTC
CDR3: CASNHGENEQFF

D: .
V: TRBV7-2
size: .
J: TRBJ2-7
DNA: TGCGCCAGCAGCCAAGGAACTAGACGGCGGGGCGAGCAGTACTTC
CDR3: CASSQGTRRRGEQYF

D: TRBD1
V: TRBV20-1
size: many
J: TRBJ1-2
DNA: TGCAGTGCTACCCAATCGGGACAGGGGAGTGGTGGCTACACCTTC
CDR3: CSATQSGQGSGGYTF

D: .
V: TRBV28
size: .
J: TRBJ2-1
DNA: TGTGCCAGCAGTCGACAGCGTAATTACAATGAGCAGTTCTTC
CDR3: CASSRQRNYNEQFF

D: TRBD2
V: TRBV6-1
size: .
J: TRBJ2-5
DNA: TGTGCCAGCAGCCCATACCCGCCTTCGGGGGGCCAAGAGACCCAGTACTTC
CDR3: CASSPYPPSGGQETQYF

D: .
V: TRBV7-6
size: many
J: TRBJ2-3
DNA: TGTGCCAGCAGCTTAGAGTTCCCGACAGGTTCAAGCACAGATACGCAGTATTTT
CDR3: CASSLEFPTGSSTDTQYF

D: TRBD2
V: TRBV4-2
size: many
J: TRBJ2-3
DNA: TGTGCCAGCAGCCAAGGGCCCCTAGCGGGGGGGCCTGGAGATACGCAGTATTTT
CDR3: CASSQGPLAGGPGDTQYF

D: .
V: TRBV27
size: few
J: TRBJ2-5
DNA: TGTGCCAGCAGTTCCCTACCCGGGACTGGTAAGGAGACCCAGTACTTC
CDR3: CASSSLPGTGKETQYF

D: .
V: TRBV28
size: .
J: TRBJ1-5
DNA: TGTGCCAGCAGTTTGCGAGAGCAGGCCGTCTATAGCAATCAGCCCCAGCATTTT
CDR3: CASSLREQAVYSNQPQHF

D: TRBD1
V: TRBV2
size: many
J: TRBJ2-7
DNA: TGTGCCAGCAGTGAAAGCTCTGGACAGGGAGAAGAGTACTTC
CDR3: CASSESSGQGEEYF

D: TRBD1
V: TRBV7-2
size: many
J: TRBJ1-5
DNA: TGTGCCAGCAGCTCCCAGGGGGCCGGGAGGCAGCCCCAGCATTTT
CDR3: CASSSQGAGRQPQHF

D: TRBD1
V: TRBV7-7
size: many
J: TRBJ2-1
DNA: TGTGCTAGCAGCCACCCCACAGGGGGCCCGGACGAAAAATACAATGAGCAGTTCTTC
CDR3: CASSHPTGGPDEKYNEQFF

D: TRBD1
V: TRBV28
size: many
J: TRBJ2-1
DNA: TGTGCCAGCAACCCCCCCGGGGACAGGGGAGAGGTCTCCTACAATGAGCAGTTCTTC
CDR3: CASNPPGDRGEVSYNEQFF

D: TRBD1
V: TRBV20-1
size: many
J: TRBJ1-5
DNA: TGCAGTGCTAGTAGGGCCGGGACAGGGGGCCAGCATTTT
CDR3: CSASRAGTGGQHF

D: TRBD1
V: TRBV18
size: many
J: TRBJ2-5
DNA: TGTGCCAGCTCAGCGGACAGGGGGCAAGGAGAGACCCAGTACTTC
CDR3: CASSADRGQGETQYF

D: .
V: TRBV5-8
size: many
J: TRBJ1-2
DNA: TGTGCCAGCAGCTTTGGGGTCGCAGGTGGCTACACCTTC
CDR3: CASSFGVAGGYTF

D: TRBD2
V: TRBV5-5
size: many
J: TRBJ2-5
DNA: TGTGCCAGCAGCTTGGCGCTAGCGGGGGGGCAAGAGACCCAGTACTTC
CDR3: CASSLALAGGQETQYF

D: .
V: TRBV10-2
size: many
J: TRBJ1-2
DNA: TGCGCCAGCAGTGAACAGGGCATTATTGACTATGGCTACACCTTC
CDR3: CASSEQGIIDYGYTF

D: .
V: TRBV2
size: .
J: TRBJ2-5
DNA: TGTGCCAGCAGTTATGGGGGGGGGCTAGCGGACCAAGAGACCCAGTACTTC
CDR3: CASSYGGGLADQETQYF

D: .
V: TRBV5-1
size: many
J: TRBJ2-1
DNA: TGCGCCAGCAGCTTGGAGTGGGGGCACAACAATGAGCAGTTCTTC
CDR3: CASSLEWGHNNEQFF

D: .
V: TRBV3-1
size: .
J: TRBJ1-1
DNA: TGTGCCAGCAGCCGGCTGGGACTTCGTGAAGCTTTCTTT
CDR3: CASSRLGLREAFF

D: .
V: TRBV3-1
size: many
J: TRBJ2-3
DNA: TGTGCCAGCAGCCAAGGGGACCGTCCGCAGTATTTT
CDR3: CASSQGDRPQYF